Given below is one TCR beta chain in context. Antigen unknown. Germline is not matched at one junction end, which may reflect a read error. Generation of TCR beta libraries employed quantitative 5'-RACE incorporating molecular barcodes. TCRdb analysed the 5' RACE reads with MiXCR anew, one entry per CDR3 protein. This sample has under 150,000 distinct CDR3 sequences, with about 8% found just once. CDR3 size: 14 residues. The germline V gene has CDR1 LGHDT and CDR2 YNNKEL (reference sequence). This specimen comes from a study of CD8 T cells in ankylosing spondylitis. Findings and limits, study-wide: What appeared characteristic of ankylosing spondylitis blood was a TCR beta motif of fewer than ten highly homologous variants. Matched ankylosing spondylitis synovial fluid reportedly contained a significantly enriched population of disease-linked clones.

The sequenced material came from synovial fluid, either unsorted or a sorted T cell fraction (not recorded which). The receptor's source is a male donor with ankylosing spondylitis. The genes are TRBV3-1 and TRBJ1-3; no clear D gene. CDR3 in amino acids: CATSMQVPWKPIYF. The CDR3 DNA reads TGTGCCACCAGCATGCAGGTCCCTTGGAAACCCATATATTTT. The full variable domain, rest sourced from reference TRBV3-1 and TRBJ1-3, is DTAVSQTPKYLVTQMGNDKSIKCEQNLGHDTMYWYKQDSKKFLKIMFSYNNKELIINETVPNRFSPKSPDKAHLNLHINSLELGDSAVYFCATSMQVPWKPIYFGEGSWLTVV.